This T cell receptor beta chain comes out of a study of shared clonotypes between healthy human individuals. General study points: Rarefaction curves obtained for sorted subsets showed sequencing incomplete despite large depth. Across subsets, estimated richness was generally greater for naive than for memory populations.

The CDR3 is made up of 16 amino acids. Germline lookup yields CDR1 SGHAT and CDR2 FQNNGV. V was pared by 1 base and J by 0 bases, with 6 bases of the junction left unmatched. The repertoire was sequenced with immunoSEQ multiplex PCR; TCRdb's copy has only in-frame clones and lacks some. The data hold some 2,100,000 clones, with about 92% observed a single time. CD45RO-negative CD8 cells positively selected for CCR7 made up the naive population, which excluded terminally differentiated effector memory CD45RA+ cells. In regard to this clone: Antigen: not known.

The source of this sequence is a man aged 18 to 29 in good health. Some clones in this sample may be carry-over from other donors' samples. J is TRBJ2-7 and V is TRBV11-2, with 7 bases lining up with TRBD1. Material: naive CD8+ T cells from PBMCs. The chain's CDR3 is CASSLGSGTVSYEQYF. The CDR3 nucleotides are TGTGCCAGCAGCTTAGGCTCCGGGACAGTCTCCTACGAGCAGTACTTC.